The 23 T cell receptor beta chains below all came from one sample that was sequenced in a study of CD8 T cells in ankylosing spondylitis. TCRdb reprocessed the 5' RACE reads via MiXCR and lists one record per CDR3 protein. The table lists some 220,000 distinct CDR3 sequences, approximately 8.4% of them singletons, with 4% to 5% in the top ten. Material: blood, either unsorted or a sorted T cell fraction (not recorded which). Receptors originate from a female donor with ankylosing spondylitis or in good health (not recorded which).

This clonotype appeared many times. This rearrangement joins TRBV7-6 to TRBJ1-4; D unresolved. CDR1 and CDR2 from the germline V gene are SGHVS and FNYEAQ. The CDR3 sequence is 12 residues long. Trimming removed 5 bases at V and 3 bases at J, with 4 bases between. The CDR3, as DNA: TGTGCCAGCAGCGACCCTAATGAAAAACTGTTTTTT. Its protein product is CASSDPNEKLFF.

The sample holds many counts of this clonotype. The chain combines TRBV14 with TRBJ2-2; 8 bases are shared with TRBD2. Trimming took 1 base from V and 4 from J; bases not matched to a gene: 8. CDR1 and CDR2 (germline): SGHDN, FVKESK. The CDR3 length is 17 residues. The chain's CDR3 is CASSQGTSGLSTGELFF. Here the CDR3 DNA reads TGTGCCAGCAGCCAAGGTACTAGCGGACTAAGCACCGGGGAGCTGTTTTTT.

This clonotype was found many times. The chain has TRBV7-2 and TRBJ1-5, with TRBD1 identical over 8 bases. The CDR3 is 13 amino acids. V was pared by 5 bases and J by 5 bases, with 2 bases of the junction left unmatched. Germline loops: CDR1 SGHTA, CDR2 FQGNSA. CDR3 DNA: TGTGCCAGCAGCCCAGGGGGCTATCAGCCCCAGCATTTT. This sequence encodes CASSPGGYQPQHF.

This clonotype was seen repeatedly, ten times or more. This chain uses TRBV29-1 with TRBJ2-5, with D unresolved. The V and J ends lost 4 bases and 0 bases respectively, with 6 bases between them. Germline V lookup: CDR1 SQVTM, CDR2 ANQGSEA. CDR3 length equals 12 residues. CDR3 amino acids: CSVGQHQETQYF. CDR3 DNA: TGCAGCGTTGGGCAGCACCAAGAGACCCAGTACTTC.

This clonotype was picked up many times. The CDR3 DNA is TGCAGTGCTGTAGACACGGGTAGTGGCTACACCTTC. This sequence encodes CSAVDTGSGYTF. The chain carries TRBV20-1 and TRBJ1-2; D gene ambiguous. Trimming shortened V by 5 bases and J by 7 bases, and 14 bases separated the two germline ends. Germline loops: CDR1 DFQATT, CDR2 SNEGSKA (reference sequence). The CDR3 length is 12 residues.

This rearrangement joins TRBV29-1 to TRBJ2-7; D is possibly TRBD1 or TRBD2 (5 bases each). CDR3 length: 14 amino acids. Germline assignment: CDR1 SQVTM and CDR2 ANQGSEA. V shed 5 bases and J shed 4 bases, with 18 bases lying between them. The CDR3 loop reads CSVRGGREIYEQYF. In nucleotides, the CDR3 is TGCAGCGTTCGAGGTGGCAGGGAGATATACGAGCAGTACTTC.

This chain uses TRBV7-8 with TRBJ2-7; D not certain. CDR1 and CDR2 (germline): SGHVS, FQNEAQ. The CDR3 is made up of 13 amino acids. With 6 bases removed from V and 3 bases from J, the gap between germline ends came to 12 bases. The CDR3 DNA follows: TGTGCCAGCAGGGGGTCTTGGGGCTACGAGCAGTACTTC. Its translation is CASRGSWGYEQYF. Full variable domain (missing parts from reference TRBV7-8 and TRBJ2-7): GAGVSQSPRYKVAKRGQDVALRCDPISGHVSLFWYQQALGQGPEFLTYFQNEAQLDKSGLPSDRFFAERPEGSVSTLKIQRTQQEDSAVYLCASRGSWGYEQYFGPGTRLTVT.

This clonotype was picked up many times. The chain couples TRBV5-5 to TRBJ2-7; D is perhaps TRBD2 (7 bases). Looked up from germline, CDR1 is SGHKS and CDR2 is YYEKEE (reference sequence). V was clipped by 7 bases and J by 5 bases, with 22 bases between them. The CDR3 runs to 15 residues. For the CDR3, the DNA is TGTGCCAGCCCCTCCCGGACAGCGGGACCGGACGAGCAGTACTTC. Amino acids: CASPSRTAGPDEQYF.

This clonotype was seen repeatedly, ten times or more. The J gene is TRBJ2-3, the V gene TRBV20-1, with 11 bases lining up with TRBD2. This CDR3 spans 15 amino acids. The ends lost 1 base at V and 3 bases at J; junction bases unmatched: 3. Germline-derived CDR1 and CDR2 are DFQATT and SNEGSKA (reference sequence). CDR3 nucleotide sequence: TGCAGTGCTAGAGTGACTAGCGGGATAACAGATACGCAGTATTTT. It translates to CSARVTSGITDTQYF.

The sample holds many counts of this clonotype. This chain uses TRBV3-1 with TRBJ2-7; D not certain. CDR3 size: 13 residues. The V end was cut by 0 bases, the J end by 2 bases, with 5 bases between. From germline, CDR1 is LGHDT and CDR2 YNNKEL (reference sequence). The chain's CDR3 is CASSQDGAYEQYF. CDR3 DNA sequence: TGTGCCAGCAGCCAAGATGGGGCCTACGAGCAGTACTTC.

In regard to this clonotype: This clone may be a read error of a much larger clone one base away. CDR3 DNA sequence: TGCGCCAGCAGCCTGGACCACGGGAATGAAAAACTGTTTTTT. This gives the protein CASSLDHGNEKLFF. The chain couples TRBV5-1 to TRBJ1-4; D remains unclear. The germline gives CDR1 SGHRS, CDR2 YFSETQ. This CDR3 is 14 amino acids long. The ends were cut back, 4 bases at V and 5 bases at J, with 12 bases in the middle.

This clonotype has only a few counts. The J gene is TRBJ2-4, the V gene TRBV7-9, with unresolved D. Germline V gene lookup returns CDR1 SEHNR and CDR2 FQNEAQ (reference sequence). Trimming removed 2 bases from V and 8 bases from J, with 13 bases in between. The CDR3 is 14 residues long. CDR3 protein: CASSLYDPADIQYF. The CDR3 coding sequence is TGTGCCAGCAGCTTATATGATCCCGCAGACATTCAGTACTTC.

Regarding this clonotype: This likely traces to a read error, being one base from a far larger clone. CDR3 region: CASRFDRASSCEQYF. CDR3 DNA: TGTGCCAGCAGATTCGACAGGGCCAGCTCCTGCGAGCAGTACTTC. The chain joins TRBV28 to TRBJ2-7, with 7 positions matching TRBD1. This CDR3 has 15 residues. Germline V gene data show CDR1 as MDHEN and CDR2 as SYDVKM. The variable domain in full, completed from reference TRBV28 and TRBJ2-7, reads DVKVTQSSRYLVKRTGEKVFLECVQDMDHENMFWYRQDPGLGLRLIYFSYDVKMKEKGDIPEGYSVSREKKERFSLILESASTNQTSMYLCASRFDRASSCEQYFGPGTRLTVT.

The chain carries TRBV7-6 and TRBJ1-2; 7 nucleotides line up with TRBD1. Looked up from germline, CDR1 is SGHVS and CDR2 is FNYEAQ. The J segment lost 4 bases and the V segment lost 5 bases, leaving 10 bases of the junction unmatched. This CDR3 has 15 amino acids. The CDR3 here is CASSPGRTGGYGYTF. In DNA, the CDR3 is TGTGCCAGCAGCCCGGGACGGACAGGCGGCTATGGCTACACCTTC.

This clonotype was recorded many times. This chain uses TRBV5-1 with TRBJ2-4; 7 nucleotides align to TRBD1. This CDR3 spans 13 amino acids. The V gene's germline CDR1 is SGHRS and CDR2 YFSETQ. V shed 4 bases, J shed 9 bases, and the junction held 7 bases outside the gene matches. The CDR3 loop is CASSASTGFIQYF. The CDR3 bases are TGCGCCAGCAGCGCGTCGACAGGGTTCATTCAGTACTTC. The full variable domain, in which reference TRBV5-1 and TRBJ2-4 provide the parts outside the CDR3, is KAGVTQTPRYLIKTRGQQVTLSCSPISGHRSVSWYQQTPGQGLQFLFEYFSETQRNKGNFPGRFSGRQFSNSRSEMNVSTLELGDSALYLCASSASTGFIQYFGAGTRLSVL.

The rearrangement links TRBV7-2 to TRBJ2-5; a possible D gene is TRBD2 (6 bases). Trimming pared 4 bases from V and 4 bases from J, leaving 13 bases between. CDR1 is SGHTA, CDR2 FQGNSA, per germline. The CDR3 extends over 14 amino acids. The CDR3 loop reads CASSSTGVGETQYF. CDR3 nucleotide sequence: TGTGCCAGCAGCTCGACGGGGGTTGGAGAGACCCAGTACTTC.

The gene calls are TRBV28 and TRBJ2-7; D uncertain. CDR1 and CDR2 from the germline V gene are MDHEN and SYDVKM. Trimming stripped 5 bases from V and 0 bases from J, with 26 bases between. The CDR3 is 19 amino acids. DNA for the CDR3: TGTGCCAGCAGTCCTCCCAGCCAGTCAAAAACAGAAAGCTCCTACGAGCAGTACTTC. Translating gives CASSPPSQSKTESSYEQYF. The full variable domain, with the rest looked up from reference TRBV28 and TRBJ2-7, is DVKVTQSSRYLVKRTGEKVFLECVQDMDHENMFWYRQDPGLGLRLIYFSYDVKMKEKGDIPEGYSVSREKKERFSLILESASTNQTSMYLCASSPPSQSKTESSYEQYFGPGTRLTVT.

This clonotype was counted many times. The V gene is TRBV12-3 or TRBV12-4, the J gene TRBJ1-5; D is possibly TRBD1 (6 bases). This CDR3 spans 15 amino acids. The V gene lost 4 bases and the J gene lost 7 bases, with 17 bases spanning the gap. CDR3 sequence (DNA): TGTGCCAGCAGTTCCAGCTGGCAGGGGAAGCAGCCCCAGCATTTT. This sequence encodes CASSSSWQGKQPQHF.

This clonotype has at least ten counts. Germline is not matched at one junction end, which may reflect a read error. The rearrangement links TRBV12-3 or TRBV12-4 to TRBJ2-1; D possibly matches TRBD1 or TRBD2 (5 bases each). The CDR3 has 12 residues. As DNA, the CDR3 is TGTGCCAGCAGTTTCCTGGGGGTGATTCTGCTCTTC. It codes for CASSFLGVILLF.

This clonotype was detected many times. The DNA of the CDR3 is TGCAGTCCTAAGGGGAACGCCTACGAGCAGTACTTC. Protein: CSPKGNAYEQYF. The V and J genes are TRBV20-1 and TRBJ2-7, with a tentative D call TRBD1 (5 bases). Looked up from germline, CDR1 is DFQATT and CDR2 is SNEGSKA (reference sequence). The V end was cut by 8 bases, the J end by 2 bases, with 13 bases between. There are 12 residues in the CDR3.

This clonotype has at least ten counts. This chain links TRBV2 with TRBJ1-2; 9 bases align to TRBD1. The CDR3 has 17 amino acids. Germline V CDR1 and CDR2: SNHLY, FYNNEI. V shed 6 bases and J 2 bases; nucleotides not matched to a gene: 13. The CDR3 protein is CASSPGQGKKGNYGYTF. The CDR3 DNA sequence: TGTGCCAGCAGCCCGGGACAGGGAAAAAAAGGGAACTATGGCTACACCTTC.

This clonotype was seen repeatedly, ten times or more. The V and J genes are TRBV6-6 and TRBJ2-1; D unclear. V shed 2 bases and J shed 5 bases, with 7 bases lying between them. Germline CDR1 and CDR2: MNHNY and SVGAGI (reference sequence). The CDR3 consists of 13 residues. As DNA, the CDR3 is TGTGCCAGCAGTTACGTGGCAGACAATGAGCAGTTCTTC. This encodes CASSYVADNEQFF.

In this sample, this clonotype turned up many times. DNA for the CDR3: TGTGCCTGGAGTGAACTCTACGAGCAGTACTTC. Its protein product is CAWSELYEQYF. The chain carries TRBV30 and TRBJ2-7; D is unclear. Germline CDR1 GTSNPN, CDR2 SVGIG (reference sequence). V lost 1 base, J lost 3 bases, and 4 bases lay in between. The CDR3 contains 11 residues.